Listed here are 17 T cell receptor beta chains from one sample, sequenced in a study of blood T cell repertoires in COVID-19. Method: immunoSEQ multiplex PCR; TCRdb's copy keeps in-frame clones and lacks some. The sample has approximately 490,000 clones; about 85% are singletons. The sequencing sample was made of PBMCs or T cells enriched from blood (not recorded which). These receptors were collected from a woman aged 60-75 years who had recovered from COVID-19.

The CDR3, as DNA: TGTGCCAGCAGCAGACAGGGGGCAGGGCAGCCCCAGCATTTT. As protein: CASSRQGAGQPQHF. V gene TRBV2 combines with J gene TRBJ1-5; TRBD1 agrees at 10 bases. Germline V gene lookup returns CDR1 SNHLY and CDR2 FYNNEI. The CDR3 extends over 14 amino acids. V was clipped by 6 bases and J by 7 bases; unmatched bases: 6.

The gene calls are TRBV28 and TRBJ2-2; 9 nucleotides align to TRBD1. The CDR3 totals 14 residues. The V and J ends lost 6 bases and 2 bases, in that order; junction bases with no gene match: 1. Germline V gives CDR1 MDHEN, CDR2 SYDVKM. The CDR3 loop is CASRGQGNTGELFF. The CDR3 DNA reads as TGTGCCAGCAGGGGACAGGGTAACACCGGGGAGCTGTTTTTT.

The chain employs TRBV7-9 and TRBJ1-2; D call uncertain. Trimming cost V 1 base and J 7 bases, with 10 bases left between them. The CDR3 is 13 residues long. CDR1 SEHNR and CDR2 FQNEAQ come from the germline V gene (reference sequence). The CDR3 spells CASSLELIGGYTF. The CDR3, as DNA: TGTGCCAGCAGCTTAGAGTTGATCGGTGGCTACACCTTC.

This rearrangement joins TRBV28 to TRBJ2-7; D perhaps matches TRBD2 (6 bases). The ends were cut back, 3 bases at V and 4 bases at J, with 10 bases in the middle. The CDR3 runs 13 residues. The germline gives CDR1 MDHEN, CDR2 SYDVKM. This chain's CDR3 is CASSLGGLYEQYV. In nucleotides, the CDR3 is TGTGCCAGCAGTTTGGGAGGTCTTTACGAGCAGTACGTC.

The chain links TRBV19 to TRBJ1-2; 7 nucleotides agree with TRBD1. Per the germline V gene, CDR1 is LNHDA and CDR2 is SQIVND (reference sequence). The CDR3 spans 17 residues. J lost 2 bases, V lost 5 bases, and 14 bases had no gene match. In DNA form, the CDR3 reads TGTGCCAGTAGTGATCTTTACGGACAGGTGATAAACTATGGCTACACCTTC. Protein: CASSDLYGQVINYGYTF. Based on the CDR3 plus reference TRBV19 and TRBJ1-2, the full variable domain is DGGITQSPKYLFRKEGQNVTLSCEQNLNHDAMYWYRQDPGQGLRLIYYSQIVNDFQKGDIAEGYSVSREKKESFPLTVTSAQKNPTAFYLCASSDLYGQVINYGYTFGSGTRLTVV.

The chain couples TRBV4-1 to TRBJ2-2, with 8 positions matching TRBD2. Trimming removed 4 bases from V and 6 bases from J; junction bases left unmatched: 10. Germline V gene lookup returns CDR1 MGHRA and CDR2 YSYEKL. The CDR3 sequence is 16 residues long. The CDR3 coding sequence is TGCGCCAGCAGCCCCGGGAGGGGGGGGAGGTCCGGGGAGCTGTTTTTT. It specifies CASSPGRGGRSGELFF.

The J gene is TRBJ1-2, the V gene TRBV5-1; D is possibly TRBD1 (5 bases). The V end was cut by 2 bases, the J end by 11 bases, with 13 bases between. CDR3 size: 12 residues. Germline CDR1 is SGHRS and CDR2 is YFSETQ. CDR3 amino acids: CASSFGGGGYTF. The CDR3 DNA follows: TGCGCCAGCAGCTTTGGGGGAGGCGGATACACCTTC. The whole variable domain, filled in from reference TRBV5-1 and TRBJ1-2, reads KAGVTQTPRYLIKTRGQQVTLSCSPISGHRSVSWYQQTPGQGLQFLFEYFSETQRNKGNFPGRFSGRQFSNSRSEMNVSTLELGDSALYLCASSFGGGGYTFGSGTRLTVV.

The chain is built from TRBV6-5 and TRBJ1-1, with no clear D. The CDR3 consists of 15 residues. V was clipped by 2 bases and J by 6 bases, with 16 bases between them. Germline loops: CDR1 MNHEY, CDR2 SVGAGI. In nucleotides, the CDR3 is TGTGCCAGCAGTTACGCCGGGGTGGTGGAAGCTGAAGCTTTCTTT. Protein sequence: CASSYAGVVEAEAFF.

V is TRBV5-1 and J is TRBJ1-2; 9 nucleotides align to TRBD1. The length of the CDR3 is 15 residues. The ends lost 0 bases at V and 6 bases at J; junction bases unmatched: 6. Germline lookup yields CDR1 SGHRS and CDR2 YFSETQ. The CDR3, as DNA: TGCGCCAGCAGCTTGGCCGGACAGGGGAATCATGGCTACACCTTC. Protein product: CASSLAGQGNHGYTF.

The CDR3 sequence: CASSTLDRDNSPLHF. CDR3 sequence (DNA): TGTGCCAGTAGTACTCTGGACAGGGACAATTCACCCCTCCACTTT. The chain couples TRBV19 to TRBJ1-6, with 8 bases lining up with TRBD1. This CDR3 spans 15 amino acids. Germline CDR1 reads LNHDA; CDR2 reads SQIVND (reference sequence). V was pared by 4 bases and J by 7 bases, with 6 bases of the junction left unmatched.

The CDR3 DNA follows: TGTGCCAGCAGTTCAGGGGACAGGGGGCGTAGTGTCTATGGCTACACCTTC. This encodes CASSSGDRGRSVYGYTF. The chain joins TRBV27 to TRBJ1-2, with 12 bases that match TRBD1. Per the germline V gene, CDR1 is MNHEY and CDR2 is SMNVEV (reference sequence). Germline trimming cut 4 bases from V and 4 bases from J; bases unmatched to any gene: 10. This CDR3 comprises 17 residues.

This rearrangement joins TRBV3-1 (or the pseudogene TRBV3-2) to TRBJ2-3; 11 positions match TRBD2. Germline V gives CDR1 LGHDT, CDR2 YNNKEL (reference sequence). The CDR3 spans 17 residues. The V segment lost 2 bases and the J segment 5 bases; nucleotides outside the gene matches: 9. The DNA for the CDR3 is TGTGCCAGCAGCCAACGGCTAGCGGGGGGTGGAAAAGATACGCAGTATTTT. Amino acid sequence: CASSQRLAGGGKDTQYF.

This clone was recorded once. The chain carries TRBV6-5 and TRBJ2-7; 12 bases line up with TRBD2. CDR3 length: 15 residues. Germline V CDR1 and CDR2: MNHEY, SVGAGI. After removal of 4 bases from V and 2 bases from J, the junction contained 3 bases not matched to a gene. The CDR3 DNA is TGTGCCAGCAGTTCCGGACTAGCGGGGCCCTACGAGCAGTACGTC. Its translation is CASSSGLAGPYEQYV.

This clone was picked up a small number of times. The chain carries TRBV18 and TRBJ2-1; 12 positions match TRBD2. The trim removed 4 bases at V and 5 bases at J, leaving 9 bases unmatched. The germline gives CDR1 KGHSH, CDR2 LQKENI. The CDR3 covers 17 residues. The CDR3 DNA reads TGTGCCAGCTCACTCTCTAGCGGGGGGGCTTTAAACAATGAGCAGTTCTTC. The encoded protein is CASSLSSGGALNNEQFF. Drawing the rest from reference TRBV18 and TRBJ2-1, the complete variable domain is NAGVMQNPRHLVRRRGQEARLRCSPMKGHSHVYWYRQLPEEGLKFMVYLQKENIIDESGMPKERFSAEFPKEGPSILRIQQVVRGDSAAYFCASSLSSGGALNNEQFFGPGTRLTVL.

The chain employs TRBV30 and TRBJ1-2, with D unresolved. CDR3 length: 13 amino acids. The V end lost 2 bases, the J end lost 5 bases, and 12 bases lay between the germline ends. The germline V gene encodes CDR1 GTSNPN and CDR2 SVGIG (reference sequence). CDR3 in amino acids: CAWSTGRAYGYTF. The CDR3 nucleotides are TGTGCCTGGAGTACGGGGAGGGCTTATGGCTACACCTTC.

Details on this clone: At one end the junction does not follow the germline gene, possibly because of a read error. The rearrangement uses TRBV28 and TRBJ1-4; 9 bases line up with TRBD1. The length of the CDR3 is 12 residues. Germline CDR1 is MDHEN and CDR2 is SYDVKM. Written as DNA, the CDR3 is TGCTTGACGGGACAGGGAGATGAAAAACTGTTTTTT. It translates to CLTGQGDEKLFF.

The genes are TRBV5-4 and TRBJ2-5, with 16 nucleotides matching TRBD2. V dropped 3 bases and J dropped 4; count of bases not matched to a gene: 3. Germline assignment: CDR1 SGHNT and CDR2 YYREEE (reference sequence). The CDR3 consists of 16 residues. As DNA, the CDR3 is TGTGCCAGCAGCTCGGGACTAGCGGGGGGGATAGAGACCCAGTACTTC. It is translated as CASSSGLAGGIETQYF.